This T cell receptor beta chain was sequenced in a study of blood T cell repertoires in COVID-19. At the level of the study: Samples of COVID-19 (acute and convalescent) were obtained from the United States, Italy and Spain. PBMCs, B-cell-depleted T cells, or T cells were the source of the cDNA or gDNA that made up the material.

The CDR3 has 15 amino acids. The V end lost 6 bases, the J end lost 0 bases, and 15 bases lay between the germline ends. CDR1 is LGHNA and CDR2 is YSLEER in the germline V gene. As processed by the authors: The authors estimated nucleated cell counts from reference gene primer amplification. TCRdb's table, derived via immunoSEQ multiplex PCR, lists solely in-frame clones and lacks some. That table furnishes V, J and clone size, whereas the DNA furnished D and trimming. The table lists 15,000 to 20,000 clones, around 94% of them singletons, with around 6% in the top ten. Sequences were obtained from peripheral blood. The chain uses TRBV4-3 and TRBJ2-7; perhaps TRBD2 as D (6 bases). This clonotype was obtained from a human donor in a cohort sampled during active COVID-19. The CDR3 nucleotides read TGCGCCAGCAGTCCAAAGGCGGGGACCTCCTACGAGCAGTACTTC. Encoded protein: CASSPKAGTSYEQYF.